This T cell receptor (beta chain) derives from a study of lymphopenia after photon versus proton radiotherapy. Broader study findings: A bigger post-nadir fall in TCR diversity correlated inversely with survival time in deceased patients.

Method: immunoSEQ multiplex PCR; TCRdb's copy keeps in-frame clones and lacks some. The sample carries tens of thousands of clones, around 87% recorded once. Comment on this clone: What it recognizes is unknown.

The starting material was peripheral blood, obtained from a patient treated with proton-based radiotherapy. This receptor was obtained from an elderly man with esophageal cancer.

The CDR3 DNA sequence: TGCGCCAGCAGCCTCCAGTGGGGGGTAGGGGGACCCTACAATGAGCAGTTCTTC. Residues: CASSLQWGVGGPYNEQFF. J is TRBJ2-1 and V is TRBV4-3; the D call may be TRBD1 or TRBD2 (6 bases each). Germline V lookup: CDR1 LGHNA, CDR2 YSLEER. The CDR3 is 18 amino acids. The germline V and J ends were trimmed by 4 bases and 2 bases, with 21 bases remaining between them.